The entry below gives a single T cell receptor (beta chain) sequence along with its context. Clones were read by immunoSEQ multiplex PCR, and TCRdb kept only the in-frame ones, dropping some. The data show about 15,000 clones, with 72% seen just once and roughly 46% held by the top ten. V shed 6 bases, J shed 5 bases, and the junction held 5 bases outside the gene matches. From germline, CDR1 is SNHLY and CDR2 FYNNEI. This CDR3 contains 13 residues. This sample was taken from a study of radiotherapy plus CTLA-4 blockade in lung cancer. Alongside CTLA-4 blockade with ipilimumab, patients with chemo-refractory metastatic non-small-cell lung cancer received focal radiation.

The sequence derives from a human donor with non-small cell lung cancer whose response to radiotherapy plus ipilimumab could not be evaluated. This rearrangement joins TRBV2 to TRBJ1-2; TRBD1 matches at 8 bases. Sequenced here: peripheral blood, sampled from a patient treated with radiotherapy plus ipilimumab. The CDR3 DNA sequence: TGTGCCAGCAGGCCAAGGACAGGGTATGGCTACACCTTC. Protein: CASRPRTGYGYTF.